These T cell receptor beta chains were read from a single sample in a study of cytomegalovirus exposure and HLA in healthy donors. Sequenced by immunoSEQ multiplex PCR; TCRdb stores in-frame clones only, minus some. The table records about 160,000 clones, roughly 82% of them present only once. Sequencing was carried out using PBMCs. The source of these receptors is a girl between 10 and 17 years old in good health and CMV-seropositive. The CDR3 runs from the conserved cysteine through the conserved F or W. The D gene is left open where the match is weak. Clone size is given for some rows only: seen once, a few or many times, or a class if the clone is expanded.

V gene	D gene	J gene	clone size	CDR3 DNA	CDR3 protein
TRBV7-6	NA	TRBJ1-2	NA	TGTGCCAGCAGCCCCGGACAAGGCTATGGCTACACCTTC	CASSPGQGYGYTF
TRBV7-2	NA	TRBJ2-1	NA	TGTGCCAGCAGCCCGGAAGGCGGGGCCTACAATGAGCAGTTCTTC	CASSPEGGAYNEQFF
TRBV28	TRBD1	TRBJ2-3	NA	TGTGCCAGTACCGGGCCCCAGGGGGCAGATACGCAGTATTTT	CASTGPQGADTQYF
TRBV28	NA	TRBJ1-2	NA	TGTGCCAGCAGACAGGGTGGGGACTATGGCTACACCTTC	CASRQGGDYGYTF
TRBV5-1	NA	TRBJ2-5	NA	TGCGCCAGCAGCTCCGGGACACGGCCCCCACAGACCCAGTACTTC	CASSSGTRPPQTQYF
TRBV2	TRBD1	TRBJ2-5	NA	TGTGCCAGCAGGGGGGACAGGGTCGGGGGAGAGACCCAGTACTTC	CASRGDRVGGETQYF
TRBV6-5	TRBD2	TRBJ2-4	NA	TGTGCCAGCAGTTCCTCGACTAGCGGAAACATTCAGTACTTC	CASSSSTSGNIQYF
TRBV6-1	TRBD2	TRBJ2-1	few	TGTGCCAGCAGTGTACTAGCGGGAACCAACAATGAGCAGTTCTTC	CASSVLAGTNNEQFF
TRBV5-1	NA	TRBJ1-1	few	TGCGCCAGCAGCTGGAGGGCCATGAACACTGAAGCTTTCTTT	CASSWRAMNTEAFF
TRBV7-8	TRBD1	TRBJ1-5	many	TGTGCCAGCAGCTTGGGCGGTAGTCGGGGACAGGGGTATCAGCCCCAGCATTTT	CASSLGGSRGQGYQPQHF
TRBV2	TRBD1	TRBJ1-5	NA	TGTGCCAGCAGGGGACAGTATAGCAATCAGCCCCAGCATTTT	CASRGQYSNQPQHF
TRBV27	TRBD1	TRBJ2-7	NA	TGTGCCAGCAGCGATAACAGGGGATCCTACGAGCAGTACTTC	CASSDNRGSYEQYF
TRBV7-9	NA	TRBJ2-7	NA	TGTGCCAGCAGCTTGGGGGCAGGGCTCTACGAGCAGTACTTC	CASSLGAGLYEQYF
TRBV4-1	TRBD1	TRBJ1-4	NA	TGCGCCAGCAGCCCGAGGACAGGGGCGACCTCAACTAATGAAAAACTGTTTTTT	CASSPRTGATSTNEKLFF
TRBV5-1	TRBD2	TRBJ2-1	few	TGCGCCAGCAGCTTGGAAGCGGGAGCGATTCCGGATGAGCAGTTCTTC	CASSLEAGAIPDEQFF
TRBV4-1	TRBD2	TRBJ2-1	once	TGCGCCAGCAGCTATAGCGGGGGGGCTGTCAATGAGCAGTTCTTC	CASSYSGGAVNEQFF
TRBV6-5	NA	TRBJ1-5	NA	TGTGCCAGCAGTACGACCGGGTCTAGCAATCAGCCCCAGCATTTT	CASSTTGSSNQPQHF
TRBV20-1	TRBD1	TRBJ1-2	NA	TGCAGTGCTAGCAGGGGGAATGGCTACACCTTC	CSASRGNGYTF
TRBV27	NA	TRBJ1-5	NA	TGTGCCAGCAGTTTCGGGGGAGGGAGCAATCAGCCCCAGCATTTT	CASSFGGGSNQPQHF
TRBV28	NA	TRBJ2-1	NA	TGTGCCAGCAGTTTAGGGCCTAGCTCAGCCCATGAGCAGTTCTTC	CASSLGPSSAHEQFF
TRBV10-3	TRBD2	TRBJ2-3	once	TGTGCCATCAGTGAGGGACTAGCGGGGATCACAGATACGCAGTATTTT	CAISEGLAGITDTQYF
TRBV7-2	TRBD1	TRBJ1-4	NA	TGTGCCAGCAGCCTAGACCGGACAGGGACTAATGAAAAACTGTTTTTT	CASSLDRTGTNEKLFF
TRBV7-6	NA	TRBJ2-2	NA	TGTGCCAGCAGCTTAGGGACAGCCACGAACACCGGGGAGCTGTTTTTT	CASSLGTATNTGELFF
TRBV5-3	NA	TRBJ2-3	NA	TGTGCCAGAAGCCCACGAACAGGGAAACTCACAGATACGCAGTATTTT	CARSPRTGKLTDTQYF
TRBV4-1	NA	TRBJ1-1	NA	TGCGCCAGCAGCCAAGATACAGGTCGGAACACTGAAGCTTTCTTT	CASSQDTGRNTEAFF
TRBV11-3	NA	TRBJ1-3	NA	TGTGCCAGCAGATGGTCCCGGGACTCCTTCTCTGGAAACACCATATATTTT	CASRWSRDSFSGNTIYF
TRBV11-2	NA	TRBJ2-5	few	TGTGCCAGCAGCTTAGGAGAGAAAGAGACCCAGTACTTC	CASSLGEKETQYF
TRBV12-2	NA	TRBJ1-2	NA	TGTGCAAGGACTTTTGAGACAGGGTTGTTCTATGGCTACACCTTC	CARTFETGLFYGYTF
TRBV25-1	NA	TRBJ1-1	few	TGTGCCAGCAGTGATAGGGGAACTGAAGCTTTCTTT	CASSDRGTEAFF
TRBV7-9	TRBD1	TRBJ1-4	few	TGTGCCAGCAGCCCGAGGACAGGGCCGGATGAAAAACTGTTTTTT	CASSPRTGPDEKLFF
TRBV7-3	TRBD1	TRBJ1-4	NA	TGTGCCAGCAGCCGGGACAGAAATGAAAAACTGTTTTTT	CASSRDRNEKLFF
TRBV7-6	NA	TRBJ2-7	once	TGTGCCAGCAGCTTAGGGTTTGCGAGCGGGTACTCCTACGAGCAGTACTTC	CASSLGFASGYSYEQYF
TRBV6-5	TRBD1	TRBJ1-1	NA	TGTGCCAGCAGTGTGGACAGGGGTCCGGGAACTGAAGCTTTCTTT	CASSVDRGPGTEAFF
TRBV7-9	NA	TRBJ1-1	NA	TGTGCCAGCAGCTTACCGACAGGGAACACTGAAGCTTTCTTT	CASSLPTGNTEAFF
TRBV2	TRBD2	TRBJ2-1	NA	TGTGCCAGCAGTGGCGGGACTAGCGGGAGGTATTACAATGAGCAGTTCTTC	CASSGGTSGRYYNEQFF
TRBV28	NA	TRBJ2-1	NA	TGTGCCAGCAGTTTGTTTCGGAATGAGCAGTTCTTC	CASSLFRNEQFF
TRBV7-2	NA	TRBJ1-2	NA	TGTGCCAGCAGCTTAGCGGGAGGGCGCGAGAGCCTCTTCTATGGCTACACCTTC	CASSLAGGRESLFYGYTF
TRBV5-1	NA	TRBJ2-7	NA	TGCGCCAGCAGGCGGGGGCCTGGATCCTACGAGCAGTACTTC	CASRRGPGSYEQYF
TRBV10-2	NA	TRBJ2-7	NA	TGCGCCAGCAGCCCGACAGGCTCTACCTACGAGCAGTACTTC	CASSPTGSTYEQYF
TRBV7-2	NA	TRBJ2-3	NA	TGTGCCAGCAGCTTCGGGACACCGGTTAGCACAGATACGCAGTATTTT	CASSFGTPVSTDTQYF
TRBV5-6	NA	TRBJ2-1	NA	TGTGCCAGCAGCTTGGTTGTGGGGGGAGCGGGTAATGAGCAGTTCTTC	CASSLVVGGAGNEQFF
TRBV5-1	NA	TRBJ2-7	NA	TGCGCCAGCAGCTCTGCGGGGTCTTCCTACGAGCAGTACTTC	CASSSAGSSYEQYF
TRBV5-1	TRBD2	TRBJ2-1	NA	TGCGCCAGCAGCCTGGGGGGAGCGGGAGGGCAAAACAATGAGCAGTTCTTC	CASSLGGAGGQNNEQFF
TRBV2	NA	TRBJ2-7	NA	TGTGCCAGCAGTGAGGGCAGGGGAATCGACGAGCAGTACTTC	CASSEGRGIDEQYF
TRBV5-1	NA	TRBJ2-1	NA	TGCGCCAGCAGCTTGTCTTACCCGGAGTATGAGCAGTTCTTC	CASSLSYPEYEQFF
TRBV9	TRBD2	TRBJ2-3	NA	TGTGCCAGCAGCGTCCGAGCGGGGGGGTCGGATACGCAGTATTTT	CASSVRAGGSDTQYF
TRBV4-2	NA	TRBJ2-3	NA	TGTGCCAGCAGCCAAGAGTTAGGGGGAGCAGATACGCAGTATTTT	CASSQELGGADTQYF
TRBV27	TRBD1	TRBJ1-5	once	TGTGCCAGCAGTGACAGGGGGCTTCAGCCCCAGCATTTT	CASSDRGLQPQHF
TRBV5-4	TRBD1	TRBJ1-2	NA	TGTGCCAGCAACAGAAACCCCGGGACAGGGACGTATGGCTACACCTTC	CASNRNPGTGTYGYTF
TRBV7-9	TRBD2	TRBJ2-4	NA	TGTGCCAGCAGCCGACATAGCGGGAGCGTTGACATTCAGTACTTC	CASSRHSGSVDIQYF
TRBV2	TRBD1	TRBJ2-1	NA	TGTGCCAGCATCTTGGGACAGGGATACAATGAGCAGTTCTTC	CASILGQGYNEQFF
TRBV27	TRBD2	TRBJ2-1	NA	TGTGCCAGCAGTTTATCCCGACTAGCGGGGTACAACAATGAGCAGTTCTTC	CASSLSRLAGYNNEQFF
TRBV6-5	NA	TRBJ1-2	NA	TGTGCCAGCAGTTACCCGTCCGGGGGGGGCTATGGCTACACCTTC	CASSYPSGGGYGYTF